This entry lists 10 T cell receptor beta chains sequenced from one sample in a study of vaccination and CD4 T cells after COVID-19. The antigens these receptors bind are not known. Cultured CD4+ T-cell DNA underwent Oncomine TCR Beta short-read sequencing. TCRdb used MiXCR to reprocess the PCR reads, holding one entry per CDR3 protein. The data show 10,000 to 15,000 distinct CDR3 sequences, less than 80% seen once. Treatment noted: approximately 10-day PBMC culture with coronavirus spike peptide pools or control peptides (ViraFEST assay). Sequenced input: CD4+ T cells from blood, cultured in vitro. All receptors come from a human donor who had recovered from COVID-19.

CDR3 sequence: CATSRLLGTYSNQPQHF. The CDR3 coding sequence is TGTGCCACCAGCAGACTCTTGGGGACTTATAGCAATCAGCCCCAGCATTTT. This chain connects TRBV15 to TRBJ1-5, with D possibly being TRBD1 (5 bases). The V and J ends lost 2 bases and 0 bases respectively, with 14 bases between them. This CDR3 has 17 amino acids. The germline V gene encodes CDR1 LNHNV and CDR2 YYDKDF (reference sequence).

This chain uses TRBV24-1 with TRBJ1-1; the match to TRBD1 covers 10 bases. With 6 bases clipped from V and 4 bases from J, the junction kept 1 base outside the gene matches. In germline, CDR1 is KGHDR, CDR2 SFDVKD. The CDR3 extends over 13 amino acids. As DNA, the CDR3 is TGTGCCACCAGTAGGACAGGGGGCACTGAAGCTTTCTTT. This sequence encodes CATSRTGGTEAFF.

The rearrangement joins TRBV6-1 to TRBJ1-5; 10 bases fit TRBD1. Germline assignment: CDR1 MNHNS and CDR2 SASEGT. This CDR3 has 16 residues. Trimming removed 5 bases from V and 2 bases from J; junction bases left unmatched: 6. The CDR3 DNA sequence: TGTGCCAGCAGTCCTGGACAGGGGGTGGGCAATCAGCCCCAGCATTTT. It is translated as CASSPGQGVGNQPQHF.

The V and J genes are TRBV12-3 or TRBV12-4 and TRBJ2-7; 8 bases fit TRBD1. V shed 5 bases and J 3 bases; nucleotides not matched to a gene: 9. The CDR3 is 15 amino acids. The CDR3 sequence: CASSRDRSEFYEQYF. The CDR3 DNA reads TGTGCCAGCAGTCGGGACAGGTCGGAATTCTACGAGCAGTACTTC.

The chain uses TRBV5-4 and TRBJ1-6; D remains ambiguous. The CDR3 consists of 14 residues. CDR1 is SGHNT, CDR2 YYREEE, per germline (reference sequence). Trimming left V 0 bases short and J 8 bases short, with 9 bases between. The CDR3 bases are TGTGCCAGCAGCTTGGATTCAGGCCATTCACCCCTCCACTTT. Encoded protein: CASSLDSGHSPLHF.

This chain connects TRBV20-1 to TRBJ2-5; D may be TRBD1 (6 bases). The CDR3 totals 15 residues. V gave up 2 bases and J gave up 9 bases, with 22 bases separating them. Germline-derived CDR1 and CDR2 are DFQATT and SNEGSKA (reference sequence). The CDR3 bases are TGCAGTGCTAGACCGACAGGCCGCGAGGGGTTTCCCCAGTACTTC. Amino acids: CSARPTGREGFPQYF.

As regards this clonotype: The germline gene is not matched at one end of the junction; a read error may be the cause. The chain employs TRBV6-1 and TRBJ1-2; D is undetermined. CDR1 is MNHNS, CDR2 SASEGT, per germline. The CDR3 runs 9 residues. CDR3 protein: CASSESRLF. The CDR3 nucleotides read TGTGCCAGCAGTGAATCCCGTTTGTTC.

V usage is TRBV19 and J usage is TRBJ1-5; D ambiguous. CDR1 and CDR2 (germline): LNHDA, SQIVND (reference sequence). CDR3 size: 15 residues. Trimming took 7 bases from V and 1 from J, leaving 14 bases between them. In DNA form, the CDR3 reads TGTGCCAGTACCGCAATGGAAGGGAGCAATCAGCCCCAGCATTTT. Translating it yields CASTAMEGSNQPQHF.

This clonotype is termed medium-sized. V and J are TRBV28 and TRBJ1-5; weak D call: TRBD1 (6 bases). Germline CDR1 MDHEN, CDR2 SYDVKM. There are 11 residues in the CDR3. The CDR3 loop reads CACGGGQPQHF. The CDR3 DNA reads TGTGCATGTGGGGGCGGACAGCCCCAGCATTTT.

This chain joins TRBV7-9 and TRBJ2-2; no clear D gene. Trimming stripped 7 bases from V and 4 bases from J, with 10 bases between. Germline V gene sequence: CDR1 SEHNR, CDR2 FQNEAQ (reference sequence). This CDR3 has 13 amino acids. This chain's CDR3 is CASTLRFTGELFF. The CDR3 region has the DNA TGTGCCAGCACCCTACGGTTCACCGGGGAGCTGTTTTTT.